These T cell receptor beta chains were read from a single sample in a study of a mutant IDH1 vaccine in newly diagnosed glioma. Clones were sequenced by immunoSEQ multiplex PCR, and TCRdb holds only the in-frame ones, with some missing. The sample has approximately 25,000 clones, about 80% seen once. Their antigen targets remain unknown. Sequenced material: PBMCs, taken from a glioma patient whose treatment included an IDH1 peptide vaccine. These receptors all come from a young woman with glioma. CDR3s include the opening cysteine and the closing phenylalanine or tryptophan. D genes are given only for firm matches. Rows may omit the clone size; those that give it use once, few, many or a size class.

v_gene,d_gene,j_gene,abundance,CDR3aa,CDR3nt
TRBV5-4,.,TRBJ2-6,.,CASSMTETSSGANVLTF,TGTGCCAGCAGCATGACAGAGACTAGCTCTGGGGCCAACGTCCTGACTTTC
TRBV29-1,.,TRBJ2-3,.,CSVTGDTQYF,TGCAGCGTGACGGGAGATACGCAGTATTTT
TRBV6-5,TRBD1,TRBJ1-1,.,CASSFGTVTSEAFF,TGTGCCAGCAGTTTCGGGACAGTGACCTCTGAAGCTTTCTTT
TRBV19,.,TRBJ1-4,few,CASSILGGSEKLFF,TGTGCCAGTAGTATTTTGGGAGGGAGTGAAAAACTGTTTTTT
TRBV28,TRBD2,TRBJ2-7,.,CASRGTDGLAGYEQYF,TGTGCCAGCAGGGGAACAGACGGACTAGCGGGATACGAGCAGTACTTC
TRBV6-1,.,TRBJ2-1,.,CASSGQTYNEQFF,TGTGCCAGCAGCGGACAGACCTACAATGAGCAGTTCTTC
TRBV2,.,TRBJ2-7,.,CATAAPGSYEQYF,TGTGCCACCGCAGCTCCCGGGTCCTACGAGCAGTACTTC
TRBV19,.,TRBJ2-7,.,CASRTRQDLAYEQYF,TGTGCCAGTAGGACAAGACAGGATCTTGCCTACGAGCAGTACTTC
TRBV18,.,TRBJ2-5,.,CASSPARGGGTGAETQYF,TGTGCCAGCTCACCAGCGAGGGGTGGCGGGACTGGTGCAGAGACCCAGTACTTC
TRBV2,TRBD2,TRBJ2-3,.,CASSDPGRDTDTQYF,TGTGCCAGCAGTGACCCGGGGAGGGACACAGATACGCAGTATTTT
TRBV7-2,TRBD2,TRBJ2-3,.,CASSILAGGPSDTQYF,TGTGCCAGCAGCATATTAGCGGGAGGGCCTTCAGATACGCAGTATTTT
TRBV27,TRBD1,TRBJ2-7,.,CASSDPVGQGDYEQYF,TGTGCCAGCAGTGATCCCGTAGGACAGGGGGACTACGAGCAGTACTTC
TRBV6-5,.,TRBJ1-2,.,CASRRGYGYTF,TGTGCCAGCAGGAGGGGGTATGGCTACACCTTC
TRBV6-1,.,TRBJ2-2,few,CASSEALGGELFF,TGTGCCAGCAGTGAAGCGTTAGGTGGGGAGCTGTTTTTT
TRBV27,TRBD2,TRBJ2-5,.,CASSPPGTRGETQYF,TGTGCCAGCAGTCCGCCCGGGACTAGAGGCGAGACCCAGTACTTC
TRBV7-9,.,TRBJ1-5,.,CASFRVPGRGNQPQHF,TGTGCCAGCTTCCGAGTTCCGGGTAGGGGCAATCAGCCCCAGCATTTT
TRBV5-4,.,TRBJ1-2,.,CASSWYSGAEGGYTF,TGTGCCAGCAGCTGGTATTCGGGGGCGGAAGGTGGCTACACCTTC
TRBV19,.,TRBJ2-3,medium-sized,CASSPRSDTQYF,TGTGCCAGTAGTCCCCGTTCAGATACGCAGTATTTT
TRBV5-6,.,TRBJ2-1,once,CASGQAGRRNEQFF,TGTGCCAGCGGCCAGGCGGGAAGACGAAATGAGCAGTTCTTC
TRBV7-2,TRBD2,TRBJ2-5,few,CASSLRLAGETQYF,TGTGCCAGCAGCTTAAGACTAGCGGGAGAGACCCAGTACTTC
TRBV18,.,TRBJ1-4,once,CASSPAMIPNEKLFF,TGTGCCAGCTCACCAGCAATGATTCCTAATGAAAAACTGTTTTTT
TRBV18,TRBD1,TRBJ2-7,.,CASSPPTGHEQYF,TGTGCCAGCTCACCACCGACAGGGCACGAGCAGTACTTC
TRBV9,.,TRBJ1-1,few,CASSFGAGTMNTEAFF,TGTGCCAGCAGCTTTGGGGCAGGGACCATGAACACTGAAGCTTTCTTT
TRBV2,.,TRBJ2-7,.,CASSEAKQTGEQYF,TGTGCCAGCAGTGAAGCTAAGCAAACGGGCGAGCAGTACTTC
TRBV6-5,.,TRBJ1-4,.,CASSYRPTNEKLFF,TGTGCCAGCAGTTACAGACCAACTAATGAAAAACTGTTTTTT
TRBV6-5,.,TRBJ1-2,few,CASSPGPIYGYTF,TGTGCCAGCAGCCCGGGGCCGATCTATGGCTACACCTTC
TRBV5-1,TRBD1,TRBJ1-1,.,CASGAGRGTGRGNTEAFF,TGCGCCAGCGGGGCGGGAAGGGGGACAGGGAGAGGGAACACTGAAGCTTTCTTT
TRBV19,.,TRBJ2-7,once,CASSITIPNEQYF,TGTGCCAGTAGTATCACTATTCCTAACGAGCAGTACTTC
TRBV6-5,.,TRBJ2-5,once,CASSYTGGGQETQYF,TGTGCCAGCAGTTACACCGGTGGGGGACAAGAGACCCAGTACTTC
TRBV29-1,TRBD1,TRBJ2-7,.,CSVLRQGAYEQYF,TGCAGCGTTTTGCGACAGGGGGCTTACGAGCAGTACTTC
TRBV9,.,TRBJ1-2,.,CASNPLGGGVSANYGYTF,TGTGCCAGCAACCCGTTAGGAGGGGGTGTATCAGCGAACTATGGCTACACCTTC
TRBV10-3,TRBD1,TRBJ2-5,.,CAISERGTGEETQYF,TGTGCCATCAGTGAAAGGGGGACAGGGGAAGAGACCCAGTACTTC
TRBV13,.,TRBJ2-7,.,CASSLQGPQVYEQYF,TGTGCCAGCAGCTTACAGGGCCCACAAGTCTACGAGCAGTACTTC
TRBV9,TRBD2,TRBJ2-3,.,CASSVLAGETDTQYF,TGTGCCAGCAGTGTTCTAGCGGGAGAGACAGATACGCAGTATTTT
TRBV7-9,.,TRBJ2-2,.,CASRSLNQELFF,TGTGCCAGCAGGTCCTTGAACCAGGAGCTGTTTTTT
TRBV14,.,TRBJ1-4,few,CASSLSLTNEKLFF,TGTGCCAGCAGCCTCAGTCTAACTAATGAAAAACTGTTTTTT
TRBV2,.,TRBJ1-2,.,CASKRIPNYGYTF,TGTGCCAGCAAACGGATACCTAACTATGGCTACACCTTC
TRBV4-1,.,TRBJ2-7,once,CASSHPDGTYEQYF,TGCGCCAGCAGCCACCCGGACGGGACCTACGAGCAGTACTTC
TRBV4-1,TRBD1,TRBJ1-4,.,CASSQDWGQLFF,TGCGCCAGCAGCCAAGACTGGGGACAGCTGTTTTTT
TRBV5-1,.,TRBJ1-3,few,CASSLGGSGNTIYF,TGCGCCAGCAGCTTGGGCGGATCTGGAAACACCATATATTTT
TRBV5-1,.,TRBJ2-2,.,CASSWGTGELFF,TGCGCCAGCAGCTGGGGCACCGGGGAGCTGTTTTTT
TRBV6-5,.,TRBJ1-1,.,CASKRGVGQNTEAFF,TGTGCCAGCAAGAGAGGGGTTGGGCAGAACACTGAAGCTTTCTTT